This T cell receptor beta chain was retrieved from a study of regulatory T cells in long-lasting Graves disease. Investigators prepared the TCR beta libraries by applying iRepertoire HTBI primers and Arm-PCR of CDR3 regions. Each CDR3 protein gets one entry after TCRdb re-called the multiplex PCR reads with MiXCR. Of about 430,000 distinct CDR3 sequences listed, 21% are singletons. The CDR3 loop spans 15 amino acids. Germline V gene data show CDR1 as MNHEY and CDR2 as SVGEGT. V trimming: 2 bases; J trimming: 5 bases; junction bases outside the gene matches: 8. The table lists this clonotype with many counts. Indicated time point: persistent/refractory GD, antithyroid drugs over 5 years with positive TRAb. Scientists built the TCR library using RNA that was extracted from PBMCs.

The TCR sequence derives from a female donor with Graves disease. This specimen was peripheral blood mononuclear cells (PBMCs), taken when the disease was refractory, from a patient treated with antithyroid drugs. V and J are TRBV6-2 or TRBV6-3 and TRBJ2-5, with TRBD1 identical over 7 bases. CDR3 amino acids: CASSYPTGMGETQYF. CDR3 sequence (DNA): TGTGCCAGCAGTTACCCGACAGGGATGGGGGAGACCCAGTACTTC.